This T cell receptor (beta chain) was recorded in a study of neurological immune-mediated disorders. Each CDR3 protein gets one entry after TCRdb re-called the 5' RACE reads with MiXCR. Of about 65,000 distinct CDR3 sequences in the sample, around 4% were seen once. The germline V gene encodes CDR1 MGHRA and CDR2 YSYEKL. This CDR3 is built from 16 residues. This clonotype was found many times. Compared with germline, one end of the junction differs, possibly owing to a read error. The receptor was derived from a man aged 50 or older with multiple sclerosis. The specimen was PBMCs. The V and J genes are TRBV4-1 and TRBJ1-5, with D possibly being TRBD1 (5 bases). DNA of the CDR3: TGCGCCAGCAGCCTCGCGGGGGGGAGTCGGAATCAGCCCCAGAATTTT. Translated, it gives CASSLAGGSRNQPQNF.